This note documents a single TCR beta chain sequence. The repertoire was sequenced with immunoSEQ multiplex PCR; TCRdb's copy has only in-frame clones and lacks some. The table records about 150,000 clones, 85% to 95% of them present only once. The data were obtained in a study of control samples from healthy donors and cancer patients. The CDR3 is 15 amino acids. V lost 4 bases, J lost 4 bases, and 12 bases lay in between. Germline lookup yields CDR1 SGHRS and CDR2 YFSETQ. The TCR was taken from a man aged 45-65 years in good health. Material: blood. The chain combines TRBV5-1 with TRBJ2-6, with D possibly matching TRBD2 (6 bases). For the CDR3, the DNA is TGCGCCAGCAGCCCGGAGGGGTCGGGGGCCAACGTCCTGACTTTC. This gives the protein CASSPEGSGANVLTF.